The present TCR beta chain was sequenced within a study of spatial heterogeneity in lung cancer. General study points: Within tumors, counts of expanded alpha and beta TCRs tracked tumor mutation counts.

Of note for this clonotype: Its antigen remains unknown.

Germline lookup yields CDR1 SGHTA and CDR2 FQGNSA. This CDR3 has 13 residues. Time point noted: sample taken at primary tumor resection. TCRdb re-derived calls from the 5' RACE reads in MiXCR, one entry per CDR3 protein. The table shows 4,800 or so distinct CDR3 sequences, with 22% occurring only once. This receptor was identified in a male donor with early-stage non-small cell lung cancer. The genes are TRBV7-2 and TRBJ2-7; TRBD1 matches at 10 bases. The DNA end favors TRBJ2-5, so the J call may be wrong. The sample here was lung tumor tissue, taken at surgery. CDR3 DNA: TGTGCCAGCAGCTCCGGACAGGGGGTGACCCAGTACTTC. Its translation is CASSSGQGVTQYF.